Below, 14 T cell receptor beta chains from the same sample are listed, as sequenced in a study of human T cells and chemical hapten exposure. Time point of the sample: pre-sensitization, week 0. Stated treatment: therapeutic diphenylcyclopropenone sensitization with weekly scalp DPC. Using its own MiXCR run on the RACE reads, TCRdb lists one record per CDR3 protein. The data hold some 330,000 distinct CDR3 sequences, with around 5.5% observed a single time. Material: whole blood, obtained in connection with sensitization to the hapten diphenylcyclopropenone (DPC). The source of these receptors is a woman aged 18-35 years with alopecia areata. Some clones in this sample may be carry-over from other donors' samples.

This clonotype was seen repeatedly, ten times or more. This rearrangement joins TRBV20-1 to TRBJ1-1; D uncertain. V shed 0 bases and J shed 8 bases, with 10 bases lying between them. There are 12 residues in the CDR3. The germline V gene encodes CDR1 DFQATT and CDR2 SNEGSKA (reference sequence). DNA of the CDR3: TGCAGTGCTAGAGACCAGGCGCGGGAAGCTTTCTTT. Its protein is CSARDQAREAFF.

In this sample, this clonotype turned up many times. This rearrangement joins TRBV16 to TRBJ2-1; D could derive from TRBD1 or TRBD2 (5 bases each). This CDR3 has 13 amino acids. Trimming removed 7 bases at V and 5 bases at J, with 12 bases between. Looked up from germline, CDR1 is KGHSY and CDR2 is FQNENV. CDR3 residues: CASTQRGDNEQFF. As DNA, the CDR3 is TGTGCCAGCACCCAGAGAGGGGACAATGAGCAGTTCTTC.

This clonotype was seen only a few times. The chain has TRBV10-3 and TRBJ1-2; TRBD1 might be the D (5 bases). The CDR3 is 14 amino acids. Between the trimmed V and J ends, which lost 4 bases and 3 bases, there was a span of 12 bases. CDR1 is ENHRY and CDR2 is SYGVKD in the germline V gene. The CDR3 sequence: CAISVSSGYYGYTF. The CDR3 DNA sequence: TGTGCCATCAGTGTCTCGTCAGGGTACTATGGCTACACCTTC.

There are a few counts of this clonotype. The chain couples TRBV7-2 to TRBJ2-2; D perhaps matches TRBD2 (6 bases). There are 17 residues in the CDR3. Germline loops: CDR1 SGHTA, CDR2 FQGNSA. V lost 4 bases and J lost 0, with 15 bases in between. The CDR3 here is CASSSILGLTNTGELFF. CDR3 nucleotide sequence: TGTGCCAGCAGCTCAATCCTGGGACTGACGAACACCGGGGAGCTGTTTTTT.

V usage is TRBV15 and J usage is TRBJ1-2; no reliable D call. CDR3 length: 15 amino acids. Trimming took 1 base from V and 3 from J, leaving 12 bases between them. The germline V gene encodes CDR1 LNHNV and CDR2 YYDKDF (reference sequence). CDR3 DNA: TGTGCCACCAGCAGAGGGCCGTCTGGGGACTATGGCTACACCTTC. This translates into CATSRGPSGDYGYTF.

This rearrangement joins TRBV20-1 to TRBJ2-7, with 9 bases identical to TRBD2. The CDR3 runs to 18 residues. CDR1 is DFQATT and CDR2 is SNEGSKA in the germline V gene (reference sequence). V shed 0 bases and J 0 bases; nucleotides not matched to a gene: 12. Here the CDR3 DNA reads TGCAGTGCTAGAGATATTGGCGGGGGGGCCCTAAGCTCCTACGAGCAGTACTTC. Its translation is CSARDIGGGALSSYEQYF.

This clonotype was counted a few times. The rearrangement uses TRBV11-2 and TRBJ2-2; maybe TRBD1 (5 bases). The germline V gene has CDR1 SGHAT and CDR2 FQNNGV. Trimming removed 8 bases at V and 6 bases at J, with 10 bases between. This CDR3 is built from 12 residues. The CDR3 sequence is CASGQGAGELFF. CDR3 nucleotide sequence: TGTGCCAGCGGGCAGGGTGCCGGGGAGCTGTTTTTT.

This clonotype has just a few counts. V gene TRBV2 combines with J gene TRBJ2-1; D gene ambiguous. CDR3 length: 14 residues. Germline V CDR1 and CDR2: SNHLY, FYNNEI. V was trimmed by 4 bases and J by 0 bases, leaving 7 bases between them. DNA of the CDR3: TGTGCCAGCAGTGCCATGAGCTCCTACAATGAGCAGTTCTTC. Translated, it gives CASSAMSSYNEQFF.

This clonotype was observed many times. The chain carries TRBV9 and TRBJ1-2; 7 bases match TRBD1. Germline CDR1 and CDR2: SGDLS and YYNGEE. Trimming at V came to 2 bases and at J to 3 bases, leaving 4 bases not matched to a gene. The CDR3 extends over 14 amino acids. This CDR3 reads CASSVRQGDYGYTF. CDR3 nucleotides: TGTGCCAGCAGCGTCAGACAGGGCGACTATGGCTACACCTTC.

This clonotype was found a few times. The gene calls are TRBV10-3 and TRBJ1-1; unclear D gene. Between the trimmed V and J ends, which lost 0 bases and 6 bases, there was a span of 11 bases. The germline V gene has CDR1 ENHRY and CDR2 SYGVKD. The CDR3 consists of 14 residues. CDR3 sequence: CAISESLSGSEAFF. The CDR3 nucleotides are TGTGCCATCAGTGAGTCCTTGTCCGGTTCTGAAGCTTTCTTT.

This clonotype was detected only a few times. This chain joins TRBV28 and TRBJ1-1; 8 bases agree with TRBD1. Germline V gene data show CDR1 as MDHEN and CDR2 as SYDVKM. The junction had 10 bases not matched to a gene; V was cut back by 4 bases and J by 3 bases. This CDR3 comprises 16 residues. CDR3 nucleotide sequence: TGTGCCAGCAGTTCCAGCGGACAGGGCGAGGACACTGAAGCTTTCTTT. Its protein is CASSSSGQGEDTEAFF.

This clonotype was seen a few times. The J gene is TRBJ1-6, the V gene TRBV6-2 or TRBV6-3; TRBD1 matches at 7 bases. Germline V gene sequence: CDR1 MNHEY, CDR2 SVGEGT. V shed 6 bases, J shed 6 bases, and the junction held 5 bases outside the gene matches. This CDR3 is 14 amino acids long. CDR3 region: CASRTDRPNSPLHF. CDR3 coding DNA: TGTGCCAGCAGGACGGACAGGCCTAATTCACCCCTCCACTTT.

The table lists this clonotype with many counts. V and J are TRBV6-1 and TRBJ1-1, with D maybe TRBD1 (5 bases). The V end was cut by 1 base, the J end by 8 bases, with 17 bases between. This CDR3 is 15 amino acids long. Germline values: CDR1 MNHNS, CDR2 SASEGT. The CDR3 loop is CASSEVVKDGGEAFF. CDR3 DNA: TGTGCCAGCAGTGAAGTTGTTAAGGATGGGGGAGAAGCTTTCTTT.

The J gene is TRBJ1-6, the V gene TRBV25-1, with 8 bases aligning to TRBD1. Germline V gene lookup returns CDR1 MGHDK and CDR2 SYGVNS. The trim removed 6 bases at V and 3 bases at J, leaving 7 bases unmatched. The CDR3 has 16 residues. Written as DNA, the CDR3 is TGTGCCAGCAGGGATACCGGGACAGGCTATAATTCACCCCTCCACTTT. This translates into CASRDTGTGYNSPLHF.